A selection of T cell receptor beta chains follows, all from one sample in a study of beta chain features in type 1 diabetes. The repertoire was sequenced with immunoSEQ multiplex PCR; TCRdb's copy has only in-frame clones and lacks some. The sample lists approximately 140,000 clones; about 7% were seen once. The specimen was central memory CD4+ T cells from blood. The receptors were sampled from a woman aged 25-40 years in good health. Both conserved end residues are part of each CDR3. The D gene is left open where the match is weak. Clone sizes are given selectively: once, few, many, or a class where the clone is expanded.

.	TRBV11-2	.	TRBJ2-2	CASSLDSAGELFF	TGTGCCAGCAGCTTAGACTCCGCCGGGGAGCTGTTTTTT
.	TRBV6-6	few	TRBJ1-1	CASSAERRRSTEAFF	TGTGCCAGCAGTGCCGAAAGAAGGCGGAGCACTGAAGCTTTCTTT
.	TRBV18	.	TRBJ2-3	CASSPPSAGRGDTQYF	TGTGCCAGCTCACCACCCTCGGCGGGGCGCGGAGATACGCAGTATTTT
TRBD1	TRBV11-2	.	TRBJ1-2	CASSLNPGQEYGYTF	TGTGCCAGCAGCTTAAATCCGGGACAGGAGTATGGCTACACCTTC
.	TRBV7-3	.	TRBJ2-1	CASSVDYSSYNEQFF	TGTGCCAGCAGCGTGGACTACTCCTCCTACAATGAGCAGTTCTTC
TRBD1	TRBV2	.	TRBJ2-7	CASNGQGRYEQYF	TGTGCCAGCAACGGACAGGGACGCTACGAGCAGTACTTC
.	TRBV11-2	many	TRBJ1-2	CASSFDRNNYGYTF	TGTGCCAGCAGCTTCGACAGAAATAACTATGGCTACACCTTC
TRBD2	TRBV7-9	few	TRBJ2-1	CASSLLSGSSYNEQFF	TGTGCCAGCAGCTTACTTAGCGGGAGCTCCTACAATGAGCAGTTCTTC
.	TRBV28	.	TRBJ2-2	CASSLGGAGTGELFF	TGTGCCAGCAGTTTAGGGGGAGCGGGCACCGGGGAGCTGTTTTTT
.	TRBV18	few	TRBJ1-2	CASSQDSSPSYGYTF	TGTGCCAGCTCTCAAGACAGCTCACCCTCCTATGGCTACACCTTC
.	TRBV28	few	TRBJ1-3	CASSLPLSGNTIYF	TGTGCCAGCAGTTTACCCCTTTCTGGAAACACCATATATTTT
TRBD1	TRBV30	.	TRBJ2-2	CAWSVHSGQGITGELFF	TGTGCCTGGAGTGTCCACTCGGGACAGGGGATTACCGGGGAGCTGTTTTTT
.	TRBV30	few	TRBJ2-7	CAWMRNSYEQYF	TGTGCCTGGATGCGTAACTCCTACGAGCAGTACTTC
.	TRBV28	.	TRBJ1-2	CASSLGGPYGYTF	TGTGCCAGCAGTTTGGGGGGGCCCTATGGCTACACCTTC
.	TRBV5-4	few	TRBJ1-2	CASSLDRLYGYTF	TGTGCCAGCAGCTTGGACAGGCTCTATGGCTACACCTTC
TRBD1	TRBV5-1	.	TRBJ2-3	CASSEGQGADTQYF	TGCGCCAGCAGCGAGGGACAGGGGGCAGATACGCAGTATTTT
TRBD1	TRBV6-6	few	TRBJ1-4	CASTRDSLNEKLFF	TGTGCCAGCACCCGGGACAGTCTTAATGAAAAACTGTTTTTT
.	TRBV5-4	few	TRBJ2-5	CASSLASIQETQYF	TGTGCCAGCAGCTTGGCTAGCATTCAAGAGACCCAGTACTTC
.	TRBV6-5	.	TRBJ2-7	CASSYNVGAYYEQYF	TGTGCCAGCAGTTACAACGTAGGGGCCTACTACGAGCAGTACTTC
.	TRBV7-7	.	TRBJ2-5	CASSSEGGETQYF	TGTGCTAGCAGCTCGGAGGGGGGGGAGACCCAGTACTTC
TRBD2	TRBV9	many	TRBJ2-1	CASSVDGRAYNEQFF	TGTGCCAGCAGCGTAGACGGGAGGGCTTACAATGAGCAGTTCTTC
.	TRBV27	few	TRBJ1-1	CASSLRIAGGMSTEAFF	TGTGCCAGCAGTTTACGCATAGCCGGGGGGATGAGCACTGAAGCTTTCTTT
.	TRBV5-1	few	TRBJ2-4	CASSPLTPGDIQYF	TGCGCCAGCAGCCCTTTGACACCAGGCGACATTCAGTACTTC
TRBD1	TRBV19	few	TRBJ2-3	CASSRDRGGTDTQYF	TGTGCCAGTAGTCGGGACAGGGGTGGCACAGATACGCAGTATTTT
TRBD2	TRBV7-2	few	TRBJ2-7	CASSSQTSGRGEQYF	TGTGCCAGCAGCTCCCAGACTAGCGGGAGAGGCGAGCAGTACTTC
TRBD1	TRBV19	.	TRBJ2-4	CASSLHPSGTGGAKNIQYF	TGTGCCAGTAGTCTCCACCCCTCCGGGACAGGTGGGGCCAAAAACATTCAGTACTTC
TRBD1	TRBV7-8	few	TRBJ1-5	CASSWDRGDQPQHF	TGTGCCAGCAGCTGGGACAGGGGAGATCAGCCCCAGCATTTT
TRBD1	TRBV28	.	TRBJ2-2	CASIKRDRPGELFF	TGTGCCAGCATAAAAAGGGACAGGCCGGGGGAGCTGTTTTTT
TRBD1	TRBV11-3	.	TRBJ2-6	CASSPGQGSSGANVLTF	TGTGCCAGCAGCCCGGGACAGGGGAGCTCTGGGGCCAACGTCCTGACTTTC
TRBD2	TRBV11-2	many	TRBJ2-5	CASSLAVSGRETQYF	TGTGCCAGCAGCTTAGCGGTTAGCGGGAGGGAGACCCAGTACTTC
.	TRBV5-4	many	TRBJ2-4	CASSWDQGAKNIQYF	TGTGCCAGCAGCTGGGACCAGGGGGCCAAAAACATTCAGTACTTC
.	TRBV7-2	few	TRBJ2-5	CASSSGLMETQYF	TGTGCCAGCAGTTCGGGACTTATGGAGACCCAGTACTTC
TRBD2	TRBV5-1	few	TRBJ2-3	CASSPILAGVLTDTQYF	TGCGCCAGCAGCCCGATACTAGCGGGAGTCCTCACAGATACGCAGTATTTT